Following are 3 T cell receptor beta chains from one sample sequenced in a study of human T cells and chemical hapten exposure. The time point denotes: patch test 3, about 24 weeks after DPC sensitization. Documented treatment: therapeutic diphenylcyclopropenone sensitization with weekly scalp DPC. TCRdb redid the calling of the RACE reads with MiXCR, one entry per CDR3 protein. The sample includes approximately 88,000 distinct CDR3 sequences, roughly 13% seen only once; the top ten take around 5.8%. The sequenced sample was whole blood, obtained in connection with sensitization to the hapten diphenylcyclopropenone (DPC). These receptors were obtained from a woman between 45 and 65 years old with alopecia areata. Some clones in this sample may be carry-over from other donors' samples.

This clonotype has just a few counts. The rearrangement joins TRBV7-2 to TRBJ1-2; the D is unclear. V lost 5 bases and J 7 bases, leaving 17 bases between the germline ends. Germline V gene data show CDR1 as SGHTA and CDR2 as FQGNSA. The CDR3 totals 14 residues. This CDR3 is CASSTLNQDFGYTF. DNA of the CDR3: TGTGCCAGCAGCACATTAAACCAAGACTTTGGCTACACCTTC.

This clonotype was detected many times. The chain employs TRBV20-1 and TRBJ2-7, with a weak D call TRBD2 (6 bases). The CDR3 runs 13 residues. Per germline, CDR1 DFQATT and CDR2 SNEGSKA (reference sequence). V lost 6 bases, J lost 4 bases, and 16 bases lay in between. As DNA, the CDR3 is TGCAGTGCGAGGCACCCTGGGGGGTACGAGCAGTACTTC. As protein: CSARHPGGYEQYF.

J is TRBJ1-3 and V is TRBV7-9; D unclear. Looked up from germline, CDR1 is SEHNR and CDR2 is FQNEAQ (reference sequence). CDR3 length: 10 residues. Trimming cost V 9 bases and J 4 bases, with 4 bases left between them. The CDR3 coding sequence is TGTGCCAGTTCAGGAAACACCATATATTTT. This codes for CASSGNTIYF. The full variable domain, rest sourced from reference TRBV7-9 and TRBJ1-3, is DTGVSQNPRHKITKRGQNVTFRCDPISEHNRLYWYRQTLGQGPEFLTYFQNEAQLEKSRLLSDRFSAERPKGSFSTLEIQRTEQGDSAMYLCASSGNTIYFGEGSWLTVV.